One and the same sample provided the 5 T cell receptor beta chains below, sequenced in a study of blood T cell repertoires in COVID-19 (TCRdb year 2020). The method behind the library was the immunoSEQ multiplex PCR assay. Here the immuneACCESS table is served through TCRdb, limited to in-frame sequences with V and J called. Missing clones are a known gap in these copies; in checked studies unresolved V genes cover under half, and the rest lacks a known reason. The sample table holds approximately 350,000 clones, of which around nine tenths were seen once. Clones ranked in the top ten supply about 6.7% of the sample. Sequencing was done on a sample of peripheral blood. These receptor sequences come from a woman in her 70s with COVID-19, enrolled during active disease.

The chain recombines TRBV7-3 with TRBJ2-7; D unclear. Germline V lookup: CDR1 SGHTA, CDR2 FQGTGA. Trimming left V 6 bases short and J 0 bases short, with 6 bases between. The CDR3 is made up of 12 amino acids. This chain's CDR3 is CASSLSSYEQYF. The DNA of the CDR3 is TGTGCCAGCAGTCTAAGCTCCTACGAGCAGTACTTC. Full variable domain (rest looked up from reference TRBV7-3 and TRBJ2-7): GAGVSQTPSNKVTEKGKYVELRCDPISGHTALYWYRQSLGQGPEFLIYFQGTGAADDSGLPNDRFFAVRPEGSVSTLKIQRTERGDSAVYLCASSLSSYEQYFGPGTRLTVT.

This sequence joins TRBV4-3 and TRBJ1-1; D ambiguous. Per the germline V gene, CDR1 is LGHNA and CDR2 is YSLEER. The CDR3 runs to 14 residues. V was cut by 4 bases and J by 1 base, with 10 bases left in between. For the CDR3, the DNA is TGCGCCAGCAGCCCCGGGTCCGAGAACACTGAAGCTTTCTTT. Its protein product is CASSPGSENTEAFF.

V usage is TRBV14 and J usage is TRBJ1-2, with a weak D call TRBD1 (6 bases). Germline CDR1 SGHDN, CDR2 FVKESK. The CDR3 runs to 15 residues. Trimming shortened V by 0 bases and J by 2 bases, and 10 bases separated the two germline ends. The DNA of the CDR3 is TGTGCCAGCAGCCAAGATCTTACAGGGAACTATGGCTACACCTTC. Amino acids: CASSQDLTGNYGYTF.

This sequence joins TRBV5-1 and TRBJ2-5; 11 positions match TRBD1. Germline V gene sequence: CDR1 SGHRS, CDR2 YFSETQ. The junction had 5 bases not matched to a gene; V was cut back by 0 bases and J by 4 bases. The CDR3 is 16 residues long. CDR3 protein: CASSLAGQGAGETQYF. For the CDR3, the DNA is TGCGCCAGCAGCTTGGCCGGACAGGGGGCGGGAGAGACCCAGTACTTC.

The table lists this clone with a count of one. The genes are TRBV2 and TRBJ2-1; 7 bases map to TRBD2. This CDR3 has 15 residues. V shed 7 bases, J shed 5 bases, and the junction held 11 bases outside the gene matches. The germline V gene encodes CDR1 SNHLY and CDR2 FYNNEI. The CDR3 loop is CASTPTGLKDNEQFF. The CDR3 coding sequence is TGTGCCAGCACCCCAACGGGACTAAAGGACAATGAGCAGTTCTTC.